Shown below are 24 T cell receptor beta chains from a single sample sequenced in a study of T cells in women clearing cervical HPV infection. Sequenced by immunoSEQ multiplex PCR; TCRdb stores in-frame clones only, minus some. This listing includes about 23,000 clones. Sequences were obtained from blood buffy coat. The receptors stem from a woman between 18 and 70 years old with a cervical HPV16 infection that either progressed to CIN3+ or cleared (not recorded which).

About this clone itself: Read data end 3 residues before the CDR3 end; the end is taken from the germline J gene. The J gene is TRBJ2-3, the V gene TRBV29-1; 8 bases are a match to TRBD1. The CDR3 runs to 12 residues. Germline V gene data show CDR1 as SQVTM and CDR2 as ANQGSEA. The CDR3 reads CSVWDRQETQYF. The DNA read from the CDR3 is TGCAGCGTCTGGGACAGGCAAGAGACG.

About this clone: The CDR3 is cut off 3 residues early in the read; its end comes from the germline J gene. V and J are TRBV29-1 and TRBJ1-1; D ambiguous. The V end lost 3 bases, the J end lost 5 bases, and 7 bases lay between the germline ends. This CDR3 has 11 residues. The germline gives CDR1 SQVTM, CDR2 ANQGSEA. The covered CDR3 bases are TGCAGCGTTGAGTACGGGACTGAA. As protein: CSVEYGTE. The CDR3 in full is CSVEYGTEAFF.

The CDR3 here is CASSELLMTGELFF. CDR3 bases read: TGTGCCAGCAGTGAGCTATTGATGACCGGGGAG. The chain employs TRBV11-2 and TRBJ2-2; D ambiguous. The CDR3 end is not reached by the read, which stops 3 residues before it; the germline J gene fills it in. Trimming shortened V by 6 bases and J by 5 bases, and 13 bases separated the two germline ends. Germline V CDR1 and CDR2: SGHAT, FQNNGV. This CDR3 region has 14 residues.

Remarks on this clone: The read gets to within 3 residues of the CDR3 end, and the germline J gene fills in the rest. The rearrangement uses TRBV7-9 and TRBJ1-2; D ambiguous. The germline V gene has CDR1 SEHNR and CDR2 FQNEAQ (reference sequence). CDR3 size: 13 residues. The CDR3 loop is CASSLAVRNDYTF. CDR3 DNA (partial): TGTGCCAGCAGTCTAGCAGTTAGGAATGAC.

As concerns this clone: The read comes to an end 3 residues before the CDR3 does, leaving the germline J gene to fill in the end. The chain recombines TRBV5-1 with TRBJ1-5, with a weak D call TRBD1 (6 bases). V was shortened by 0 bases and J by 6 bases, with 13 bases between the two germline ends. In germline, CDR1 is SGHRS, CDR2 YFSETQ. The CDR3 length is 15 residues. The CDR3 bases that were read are TGCGCCAGCAGCTTGGTAGGGGGAAGCGGTCAGCCC. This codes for CASSLVGGSGQP. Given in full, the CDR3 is CASSLVGGSGQPQHF. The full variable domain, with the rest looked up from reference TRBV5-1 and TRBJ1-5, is KAGVTQTPRYLIKTRGQQVTLSCSPISGHRSVSWYQQTPGQGLQFLFEYFSETQRNKGNFPGRFSGRQFSNSRSEMNVSTLELGDSALYLCASSLVGGSGQPQHFGDGTRLSIL.

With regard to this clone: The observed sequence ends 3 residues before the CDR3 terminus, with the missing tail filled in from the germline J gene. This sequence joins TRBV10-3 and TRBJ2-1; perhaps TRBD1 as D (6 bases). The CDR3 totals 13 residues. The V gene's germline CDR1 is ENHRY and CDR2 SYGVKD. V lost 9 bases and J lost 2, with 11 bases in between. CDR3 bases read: TGTGCCATGAACAGGGACCCCTACAATGAG. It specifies CAMNRDPYNE. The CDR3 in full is CAMNRDPYNEQFF.

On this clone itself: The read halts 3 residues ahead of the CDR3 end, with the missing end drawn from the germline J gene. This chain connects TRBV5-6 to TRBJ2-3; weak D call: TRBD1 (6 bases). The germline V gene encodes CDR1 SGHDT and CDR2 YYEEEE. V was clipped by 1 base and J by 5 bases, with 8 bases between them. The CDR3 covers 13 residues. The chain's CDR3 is CASSLSGVDTQYF. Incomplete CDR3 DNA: TGTGCCAGCAGCTTGTCAGGGGTAGATACG.

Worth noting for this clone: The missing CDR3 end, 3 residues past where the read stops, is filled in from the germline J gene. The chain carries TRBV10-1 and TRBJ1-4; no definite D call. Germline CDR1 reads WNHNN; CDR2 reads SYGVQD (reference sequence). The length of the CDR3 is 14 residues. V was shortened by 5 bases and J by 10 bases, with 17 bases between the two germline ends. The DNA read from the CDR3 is TGCGCCAGCAGTCTTGACCGAAATTCGGGAAAA. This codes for CASSLDRNSGK. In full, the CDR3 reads CASSLDRNSGKLFF.

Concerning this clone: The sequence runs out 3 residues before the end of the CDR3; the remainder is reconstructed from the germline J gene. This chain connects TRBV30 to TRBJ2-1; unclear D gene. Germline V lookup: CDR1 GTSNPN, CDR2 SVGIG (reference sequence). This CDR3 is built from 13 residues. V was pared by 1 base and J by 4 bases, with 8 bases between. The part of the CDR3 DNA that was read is TGTGCCTGGAGTGGAGGCTCTTACAATGAG. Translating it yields CAWSGGSYNE. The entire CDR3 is CAWSGGSYNEQFF.

The CDR3 loop reads CASSFLAGGETQYF. The part of the CDR3 DNA that was read is TGTGCCAGCAGCTTCCTAGCGGGAGGCGAGACC. The chain carries TRBV7-9 and TRBJ2-5; 11 nucleotides match TRBD2. The CDR3 extends 3 residues past the end of the read, so its final part is completed from the germline J gene. Germline V CDR1 and CDR2: SEHNR, FQNEAQ (reference sequence). V shed 3 bases, J shed 5 bases, and the junction held 2 bases outside the gene matches. The CDR3 runs 14 residues.

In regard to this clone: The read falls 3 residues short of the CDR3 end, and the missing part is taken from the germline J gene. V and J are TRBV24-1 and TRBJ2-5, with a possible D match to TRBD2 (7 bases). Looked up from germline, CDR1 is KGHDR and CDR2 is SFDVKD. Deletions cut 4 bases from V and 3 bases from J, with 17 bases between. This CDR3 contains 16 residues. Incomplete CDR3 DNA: TGTGCCACCAGTGAGTTGAGGGGGGGGGTAAAAGAGACC. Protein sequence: CATSELRGGVKET. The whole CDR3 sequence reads CATSELRGGVKETQYF.

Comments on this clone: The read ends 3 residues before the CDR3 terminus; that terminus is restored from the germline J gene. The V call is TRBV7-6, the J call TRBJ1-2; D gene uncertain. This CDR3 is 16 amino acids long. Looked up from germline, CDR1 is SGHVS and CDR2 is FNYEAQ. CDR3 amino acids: CASSLATSGRHNDYTF. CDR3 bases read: TGTGCCAGCAGCTTAGCGACTAGCGGGAGACACAATGAC.

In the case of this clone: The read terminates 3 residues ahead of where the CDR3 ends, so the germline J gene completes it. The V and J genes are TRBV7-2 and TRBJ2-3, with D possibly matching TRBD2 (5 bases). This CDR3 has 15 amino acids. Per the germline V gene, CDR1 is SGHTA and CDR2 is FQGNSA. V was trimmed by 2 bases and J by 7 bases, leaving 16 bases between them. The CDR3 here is CASSLKSGPRNTQYF. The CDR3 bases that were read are TGTGCCAGCAGCTTAAAGAGCGGACCCCGTAATACG.

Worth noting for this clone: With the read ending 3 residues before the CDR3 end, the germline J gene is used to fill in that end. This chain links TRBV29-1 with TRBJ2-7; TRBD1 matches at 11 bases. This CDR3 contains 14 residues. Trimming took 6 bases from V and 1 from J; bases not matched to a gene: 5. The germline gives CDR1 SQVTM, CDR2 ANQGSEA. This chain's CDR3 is CSVTWDRGSYEQYF. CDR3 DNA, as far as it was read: TGCAGCGTGACCTGGGACAGGGGGTCCTACGAG.

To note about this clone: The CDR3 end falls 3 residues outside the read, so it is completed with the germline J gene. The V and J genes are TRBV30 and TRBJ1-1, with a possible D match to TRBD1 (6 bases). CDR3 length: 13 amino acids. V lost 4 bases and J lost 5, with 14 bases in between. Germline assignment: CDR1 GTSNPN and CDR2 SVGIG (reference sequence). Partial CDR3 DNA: TGTGCCTGGATGTCAGGGGTAATGACTGAA. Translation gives CAWMSGVMTE. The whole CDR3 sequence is CAWMSGVMTEAFF.

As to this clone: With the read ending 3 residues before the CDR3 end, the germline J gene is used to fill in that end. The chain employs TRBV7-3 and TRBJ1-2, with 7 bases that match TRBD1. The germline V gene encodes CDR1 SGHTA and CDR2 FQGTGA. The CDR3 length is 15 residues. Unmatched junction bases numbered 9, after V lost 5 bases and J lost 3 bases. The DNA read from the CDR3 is TGTGCCAGCAGCGACACAGGGGTGATCGACTATGGC. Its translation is CASSDTGVIDYG. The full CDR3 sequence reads CASSDTGVIDYGYTF.

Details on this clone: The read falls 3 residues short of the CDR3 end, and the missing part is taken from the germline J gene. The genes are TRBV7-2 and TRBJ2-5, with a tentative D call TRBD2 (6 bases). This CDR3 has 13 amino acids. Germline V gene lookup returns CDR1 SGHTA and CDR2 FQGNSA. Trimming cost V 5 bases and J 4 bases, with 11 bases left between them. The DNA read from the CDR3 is TGTGCCAGCAGCGCGGGACTCCTAGAGACC. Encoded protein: CASSAGLLET. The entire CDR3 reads CASSAGLLETQYF.

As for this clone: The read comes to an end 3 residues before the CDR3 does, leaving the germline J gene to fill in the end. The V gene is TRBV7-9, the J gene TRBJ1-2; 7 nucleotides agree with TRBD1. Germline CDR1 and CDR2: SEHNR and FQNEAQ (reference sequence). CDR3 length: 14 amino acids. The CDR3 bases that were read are TGTGCCAGCAGCCCAAAGGGACAGAACAATGAC. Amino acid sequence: CASSPKGQNND. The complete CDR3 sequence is CASSPKGQNNDYTF.

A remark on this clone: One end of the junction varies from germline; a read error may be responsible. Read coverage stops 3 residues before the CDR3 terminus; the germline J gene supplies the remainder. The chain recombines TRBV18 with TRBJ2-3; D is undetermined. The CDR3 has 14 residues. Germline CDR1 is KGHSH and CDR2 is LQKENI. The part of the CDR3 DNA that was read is TGTGCCAACTCACCGCCCTCCAGTCCAGATCCG. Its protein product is CANSPPSSPDP. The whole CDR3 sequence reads CANSPPSSPDPQYF.

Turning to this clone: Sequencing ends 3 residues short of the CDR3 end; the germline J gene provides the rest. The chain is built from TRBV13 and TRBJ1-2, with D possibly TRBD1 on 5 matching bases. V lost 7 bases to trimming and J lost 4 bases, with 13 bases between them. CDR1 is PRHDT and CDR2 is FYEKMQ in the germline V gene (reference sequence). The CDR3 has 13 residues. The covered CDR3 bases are TGTGCCAGCAACCCCGGGGGAGGCTATGGC. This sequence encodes CASNPGGGYG. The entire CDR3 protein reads CASNPGGGYGYTF.

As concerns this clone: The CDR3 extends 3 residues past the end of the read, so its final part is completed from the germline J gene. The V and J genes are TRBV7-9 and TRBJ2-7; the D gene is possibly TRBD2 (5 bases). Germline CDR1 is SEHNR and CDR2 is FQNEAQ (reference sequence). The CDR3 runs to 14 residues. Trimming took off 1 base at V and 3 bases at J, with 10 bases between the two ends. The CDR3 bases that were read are TGTGCCAGCAGCTTAGGGACTTCAATCTACGAG. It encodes CASSLGTSIYE. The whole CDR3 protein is CASSLGTSIYEQYF.

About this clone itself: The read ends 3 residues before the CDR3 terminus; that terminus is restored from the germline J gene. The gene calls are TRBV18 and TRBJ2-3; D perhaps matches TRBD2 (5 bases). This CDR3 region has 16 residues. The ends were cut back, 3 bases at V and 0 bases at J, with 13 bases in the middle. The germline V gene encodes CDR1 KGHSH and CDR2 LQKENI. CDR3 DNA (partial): TGTGCCAGCTCACCGGGTAGCGCACCTAGCACAGATACG. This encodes CASSPGSAPSTDT. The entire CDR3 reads CASSPGSAPSTDTQYF.

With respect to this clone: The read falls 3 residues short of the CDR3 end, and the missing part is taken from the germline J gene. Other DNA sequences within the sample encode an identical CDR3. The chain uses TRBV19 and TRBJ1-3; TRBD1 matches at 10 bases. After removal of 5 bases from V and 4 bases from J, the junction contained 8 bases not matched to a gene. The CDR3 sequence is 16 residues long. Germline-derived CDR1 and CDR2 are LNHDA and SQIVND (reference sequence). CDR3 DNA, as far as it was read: TGTGCCAGTAGTGGACGGACAGGGGGTTTGGGAAACACC. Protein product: CASSGRTGGLGNT. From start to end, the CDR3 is CASSGRTGGLGNTIYF.

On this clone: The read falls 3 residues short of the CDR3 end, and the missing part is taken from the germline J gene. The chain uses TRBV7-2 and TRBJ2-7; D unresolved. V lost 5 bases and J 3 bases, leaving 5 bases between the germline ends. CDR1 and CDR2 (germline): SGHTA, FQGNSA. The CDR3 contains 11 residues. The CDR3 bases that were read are TGTGCCAGCAGCCCTTACTACGAG. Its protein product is CASSPYYE. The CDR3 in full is CASSPYYEQYF.